These 14 T cell receptor beta chains share one sample of origin, sequenced in a study of T-cell reconstitution after alpha-beta-depleted transplantation in children. Unique molecular identifiers featured in how the TCRbeta library was prepared. TCRdb processed the PCR reads anew with MiXCR; each CDR3 protein has one entry. The data contain approximately 200,000 distinct CDR3 sequences, roughly 15% of them singletons. The material was PBMCs from the stem cell graft donor, obtained from the stem cell graft. All receptors derive from a human donor who donated a stem cell graft to a child with acute lymphoblastic leukemia.

In its sample, this clonotype was seen many times. The chain combines TRBV6-2 or TRBV6-3 with TRBJ2-1; D gene ambiguous. V lost 6 bases to trimming and J lost 5 bases, with 8 bases between them. This CDR3 comprises 12 residues. Germline loops: CDR1 MNHEY, CDR2 SVGEGT. The CDR3 sequence is CASRWSNNEQFF. CDR3 DNA: TGTGCCAGCAGATGGAGCAACAATGAGCAGTTCTTC.

The rearrangement joins TRBV25-1 to TRBJ1-4; D possibly corresponds to TRBD1 (5 bases). The CDR3 length is 23 residues. Germline V CDR1 and CDR2: MGHDK, SYGVNS. V shed 4 bases and J shed 5 bases, with 38 bases lying between them. This chain's CDR3 is CASSGPWTSIEEGPRSENEKLFF. In nucleotides, the CDR3 is TGTGCCAGCAGTGGACCCTGGACAAGCATCGAGGAAGGGCCCAGAAGTGAAAATGAAAAACTGTTTTTT.

This clonotype occurred many times. In DNA form, the CDR3 reads TGTGCCAGCAGTTCATCAGGGTGGTATCAGCCCCAGCATTTT. Protein product: CASSSSGWYQPQHF. The chain carries TRBV12-3 or TRBV12-4 and TRBJ1-5; D possibly corresponds to TRBD1 (5 bases). V lost 4 bases and J lost 5, with 12 bases in between. The CDR3 extends over 14 amino acids.

As for this clonotype: This may be a read error: a much more frequent sequence differs by one nucleotide. This chain joins TRBV5-1 and TRBJ2-2; 9 bases match TRBD2. J gave up 9 bases and V 0 bases, and 6 bases lay outside the gene matches. This CDR3 region has 15 residues. Germline V gene sequence: CDR1 SGHRS, CDR2 YFSETQ. CDR3: CASSLGLAVSRELFF. For the CDR3, the DNA is TGCGCCAGCAGCTTGGGACTAGCGGTGAGCCGGGAGCTGTTTTTT.

This clonotype was seen many times. V usage is TRBV5-6 and J usage is TRBJ2-3; 12 bases are a match to TRBD2. Trimming cost V 6 bases and J 6 bases; bases outside gene matches: 14. The CDR3 loop spans 17 amino acids. Germline-derived CDR1 and CDR2 are SGHDT and YYEEEE. In DNA form, the CDR3 reads TGTGCCAGCACCCTAACATGGACTAGCGGGAATAGCGATACGCAGTATTTT. Amino acids: CASTLTWTSGNSDTQYF.

The V and J genes are TRBV6-4 and TRBJ1-2; no firm D call. Germline CDR1 reads MRHNA; CDR2 reads SNTAGT. V dropped 0 bases and J dropped 0 bases, with 11 bases sitting between them. The CDR3 sequence is 16 residues long. CDR3 nucleotides: TGTGCCAGCAGTGACTCTTACGGTGGACCTAACTATGGCTACACCTTC. It yields the protein CASSDSYGGPNYGYTF.

The V gene is TRBV28, the J gene TRBJ2-7; D is unresolved. Trimming removed 3 bases from V and 6 bases from J, with 6 bases in between. The CDR3 is 11 residues long. CDR1 is MDHEN, CDR2 SYDVKM, per germline. As DNA, the CDR3 is TGTGCCAGCAGTTTCAGGAGCGAGCAGTACTTC. Translated: CASSFRSEQYF.

In this sample, this clonotype turned up many times. The chain recombines TRBV12-3 or TRBV12-4 with TRBJ2-5; D is unclear. Trimming removed 4 bases from V and 5 bases from J, with 8 bases in between. This CDR3 contains 12 residues. The CDR3 DNA follows: TGTGCCAGCAGTTCCACCGGGGAGACCCAGTACTTC. Translation gives CASSSTGETQYF.

This clonotype has a count of ten or more. The gene calls are TRBV7-2 and TRBJ2-6; weak D call: TRBD1 (5 bases). V lost 5 bases to trimming and J lost 0 bases, with 8 bases between them. This CDR3 comprises 15 residues. CDR1 SGHTA and CDR2 FQGNSA come from the germline V gene. CDR3 nucleotide sequence: TGTGCCAGCAGCCCGGACATCTCTGGGGCCAACGTCCTGACTTTC. Protein sequence: CASSPDISGANVLTF. Combining the CDR3 with reference TRBV7-2 and TRBJ2-6 gives the whole variable domain GAGVSQSPSNKVTEKGKDVELRCDPISGHTALYWYRQSLGQGLEFLIYFQGNSAPDKSGLPSDRFSAERTGGSVSTLTIQRTQQEDSAVYLCASSPDISGANVLTFGAGSRLTVL.

By share, this clonotype ranks as medium-sized (0.01 to 0.1%). The chain links TRBV5-1 to TRBJ2-7, with 8 nucleotides matching TRBD1. Germline V gene sequence: CDR1 SGHRS, CDR2 YFSETQ. CDR3 length: 12 amino acids. Germline trimming cut 4 bases from V and 7 bases from J; bases unmatched to any gene: 4. CDR3 residues: CASSQTGVEQYF. The CDR3 nucleotides read TGCGCCAGCAGCCAGACAGGGGTGGAGCAGTACTTC.

Comments on this clonotype: One end of the junction does not line up with germline, which may come from a read error. V usage is TRBV11-1 and J usage is TRBJ1-5; the D gene is possibly TRBD1 (5 bases). CDR3 length: 15 residues. Germline CDR1 SGHAT, CDR2 FQDESV (reference sequence). The CDR3 is CACSLAGRTNQPQHF. In nucleotides, the CDR3 is TGTGCCTGCAGTTTAGCGGGACGGACAAATCAGCCCCAGCATTTT.

This clonotype was counted ten times or more. This chain joins TRBV5-1 and TRBJ2-7; 8 positions match TRBD2. V shed 8 bases and J 0 bases; nucleotides not matched to a gene: 10. Germline V gene lookup returns CDR1 SGHRS and CDR2 YFSETQ. The CDR3 consists of 15 residues. The CDR3 sequence is CASQAGAGASYEQYF. The DNA for the CDR3 is TGCGCCAGTCAAGCCGGAGCGGGAGCCTCCTACGAGCAGTACTTC. Supplemented by reference TRBV5-1 and TRBJ2-7, the full variable domain reads KAGVTQTPRYLIKTRGQQVTLSCSPISGHRSVSWYQQTPGQGLQFLFEYFSETQRNKGNFPGRFSGRQFSNSRSEMNVSTLELGDSALYLCASQAGAGASYEQYFGPGTRLTVT.

The rearrangement joins TRBV12-3 or TRBV12-4 to TRBJ1-2; D gene uncertain. V shed 5 bases and J shed 7 bases, with 14 bases lying between them. The CDR3 totals 13 residues. CDR3 in DNA: TGTGCCAGCAGTCCGGAGGGTCGTGGTGGCTACACCTTC. This encodes CASSPEGRGGYTF.

CDR3 residues: CASSPWIGLASSYNEQFF. The CDR3 nucleotides are TGTGCCAGCAGTCCTTGGATAGGGCTAGCGAGCTCCTACAATGAGCAGTTCTTC. The chain links TRBV12-3 or TRBV12-4 to TRBJ2-1, with D possibly being TRBD2 (6 bases). This CDR3 region has 18 residues. The V gene lost 5 bases and the J gene lost 0 bases, with 20 bases spanning the gap.